These 27 T cell receptor beta chains were all obtained from the same sample, sequenced in a study of shared clonotypes between healthy human individuals. Profiled with immunoSEQ multiplex PCR; TCRdb holds only in-frame clones, not every one. Among fewer than 3 million clones listed, roughly 92% were seen once. The source material was naive CD4+ T cells from PBMCs. This sample's subset: CD45RA+ positively selected. The receptors were gathered from a man between 18 and 29 years old in good health. Some clones in this sample may be carry-over from other donors' samples.

The rearrangement uses TRBV4-2 and TRBJ1-2, with 8 bases fitting TRBD1. The V gene end was trimmed by 1 base and the J gene end by 5 bases; junction bases not matched to a gene: 9. This CDR3 is 16 amino acids long. CDR1 and CDR2 from the germline V gene are LGHNA and YNFKEQ. CDR3 sequence reads: CASSQAPDRGGYGYTF. The CDR3 bases are TGTGCCAGCAGCCAAGCCCCCGACAGGGGCGGGTATGGCTACACCTTC.

The CDR3 DNA reads as TGCGCCAGCAGCCTACTACAGGGGGATGGCTACACCTTC. It is translated as CASSLLQGDGYTF. The gene calls are TRBV5-1 and TRBJ1-2, with TRBD1 identical over 8 bases. V lost 4 bases, J lost 6 bases, and 5 bases stayed unmatched. The CDR3 consists of 13 residues. CDR1 SGHRS and CDR2 YFSETQ come from the germline V gene.

V and J are TRBV6-1 and TRBJ2-5; 10 positions agree with TRBD1. V shed 6 bases and J 5 bases; nucleotides not matched to a gene: 9. The CDR3 extends over 15 amino acids. Germline CDR1 reads MNHNS; CDR2 reads SASEGT. The CDR3 DNA reads TGTGCCAGCAGCCAAAGGGACAGGGGTGCGGAGACCCAGTACTTC. Residues: CASSQRDRGAETQYF.

The chain combines TRBV9 with TRBJ2-1; TRBD2 might be the D (6 bases). The CDR3 has 13 amino acids. The ends were cut back, 4 bases at V and 13 bases at J, with 18 bases in the middle. Per germline, CDR1 SGDLS and CDR2 YYNGEE. The DNA of the CDR3 is TGTGCCAGCAGCTCTTCCGGGGGACTTCCCCAGTTCTTC. Encoded protein: CASSSSGGLPQFF.

V usage is TRBV5-4 and J usage is TRBJ2-6; possibly TRBD1 or TRBD2 for D (5 bases each). The germline gives CDR1 SGHNT, CDR2 YYREEE (reference sequence). The V gene lost 2 bases and the J gene lost 3 bases, with 21 bases spanning the gap. This CDR3 is 19 amino acids long. The DNA of the CDR3 is TGTGCCAGCAGCTTTCCCGTTTGGGGGAAGAGGAGTGGGGCCAACGTCCTGACTTTC. Translated, it gives CASSFPVWGKRSGANVLTF. The full variable domain, in which reference TRBV5-4 and TRBJ2-6 provide the parts outside the CDR3, is ETGVTQSPTHLIKTRGQQVTLRCSSQSGHNTVSWYQQALGQGPQFIFQYYREEENGRGNFPPRFSGLQFPNYSSELNVNALELDDSALYLCASSFPVWGKRSGANVLTFGAGSRLTVL.

The genes are TRBV15 and TRBJ1-1; D is uncertain. The CDR3 consists of 14 residues. Germline V CDR1 and CDR2: LNHNV, YYDKDF (reference sequence). With 0 bases removed from V and 8 bases from J, the gap between germline ends came to 13 bases. The CDR3 coding sequence is TGTGCCACCAGCAGAGATCCCGACGCAGCAGAAGCTTTCTTT. It is translated as CATSRDPDAAEAFF. Filled out from reference TRBV15 and TRBJ1-1, the complete variable domain reads DAMVIQNPRYQVTQFGKPVTLSCSQTLNHNVMYWYQQKSSQAPKLLFHYYDKDFNNEADTPDNFQSRRPNTSFCFLDIRSPGLGDTAMYLCATSRDPDAAEAFFGQGTRLTVV.

This clone showed up just once. V and J are TRBV2 and TRBJ2-3, with unresolved D. Germline V lookup: CDR1 SNHLY, CDR2 FYNNEI. Trimming pared 0 bases from V and 8 bases from J, leaving 9 bases between. CDR3 length: 13 amino acids. CDR3 amino acids: CASSEALIGTQYF. The CDR3 DNA reads as TGTGCCAGCAGTGAAGCGCTGATTGGTACGCAGTATTTT.

As regards this clone: The sample contains more than one DNA sequence encoding this CDR3. The chain uses TRBV20-1 and TRBJ2-3; no firm D call. V was shortened by 5 bases and J by 4 bases, with 7 bases between the two germline ends. CDR1 is DFQATT, CDR2 SNEGSKA, per germline (reference sequence). This CDR3 comprises 11 residues. The CDR3, as DNA: TGCAGTGCTTCAGAAGCAGATACGCAGTATTTT. The encoded protein is CSASEADTQYF.

The rearrangement joins TRBV5-6 to TRBJ2-7, with TRBD2 matching 7 bases. The CDR3 is 14 residues long. Looked up from germline, CDR1 is SGHDT and CDR2 is YYEEEE. V was clipped by 2 bases and J by 5 bases; unmatched bases: 7. As DNA, the CDR3 is TGTGCCAGCAGCTTTTTCCGGGCGGGGGACGAGCAGTACTTC. As protein: CASSFFRAGDEQYF.

V usage is TRBV14 and J usage is TRBJ1-1, with 8 bases matching TRBD1. Germline CDR1 and CDR2: SGHDN and FVKESK. The trim removed 4 bases at V and 2 bases at J, leaving 6 bases unmatched. The CDR3 extends over 15 amino acids. The DNA for the CDR3 is TGTGCCAGCAGCCCCTTAGGACAGGGCAACACTGAAGCTTTCTTT. Protein sequence: CASSPLGQGNTEAFF.

This chain links TRBV5-5 with TRBJ2-7, with a tentative D call TRBD1 (5 bases). The CDR3 spans 13 residues. The V end was cut by 2 bases, the J end by 8 bases, with 14 bases between. Germline V gives CDR1 SGHKS, CDR2 YYEKEE (reference sequence). CDR3 amino acids: CASSLGHFEKQYF. In DNA form, the CDR3 reads TGTGCCAGCAGCTTAGGACACTTCGAGAAGCAGTACTTC.

The table lists this clone with a few counts. J is TRBJ2-2 and V is TRBV7-3, with D perhaps TRBD1 (6 bases). The CDR3 sequence is 15 residues long. CDR1 is SGHTA and CDR2 is FQGTGA in the germline V gene. V was cut by 1 base and J by 4 bases, with 10 bases left in between. The CDR3 reads CASSLSDRSTGELFF. The DNA for the CDR3 is TGTGCCAGCAGCTTAAGCGACAGGTCCACCGGGGAGCTGTTTTTT.

The chain combines TRBV7-9 with TRBJ1-1, with D perhaps TRBD1 (5 bases). Germline V gene sequence: CDR1 SEHNR, CDR2 FQNEAQ (reference sequence). The V end was cut by 6 bases, the J end by 2 bases, with 10 bases between. The CDR3 contains 13 residues. The CDR3 loop is CASRRRGNTEAFF. The CDR3 DNA follows: TGTGCCAGCAGAAGAAGGGGTAACACTGAAGCTTTCTTT.

Worth noting for this clone: Other nucleotide sequences in the sample specify the same CDR3. The V and J genes are TRBV19 and TRBJ1-5, with D hard to call. The CDR3 is made up of 13 amino acids. The germline gives CDR1 LNHDA, CDR2 SQIVND (reference sequence). V was cut by 3 bases and J by 7 bases, with 10 bases left in between. The CDR3 coding sequence is TGTGCCAGTAGTATTGGCCGACCCCAGCCCCAGCATTTT. Translating it yields CASSIGRPQPQHF.

CDR3 sequence (DNA): TGTGCCAGCAGCTTAGCTGGGACCCGCCCTGACACTGAAGCTTTCTTT. Amino acids: CASSLAGTRPDTEAFF. The rearrangement links TRBV7-9 to TRBJ1-1, with D perhaps TRBD1 (5 bases). The CDR3 is 16 residues long. Germline CDR1 and CDR2: SEHNR and FQNEAQ (reference sequence). Trimming removed 0 bases from V and 3 bases from J, with 14 bases in between. Together with reference TRBV7-9 and TRBJ1-1, the CDR3 gives the full variable domain: DTGVSQNPRHKITKRGQNVTFRCDPISEHNRLYWYRQTLGQGPEFLTYFQNEAQLEKSRLLSDRFSAERPKGSFSTLEIQRTEQGDSAMYLCASSLAGTRPDTEAFFGQGTRLTVV.

The genes are TRBV5-1 and TRBJ2-7, with D tentatively TRBD1 or TRBD2 (5 bases each). The CDR3 is 13 residues long. The germline CDR1 and CDR2 sequences are SGHRS and YFSETQ. Trimming removed 4 bases from V and 7 bases from J, with 15 bases in between. CDR3 sequence: CASSDRDVGEQYF. CDR3 sequence (DNA): TGCGCCAGCAGCGACCGGGACGTAGGGGAGCAGTACTTC.

With respect to this clone: The sample contains more than one DNA sequence encoding this CDR3. The rearrangement uses TRBV28 and TRBJ2-5; D is ambiguous. The CDR3 totals 11 residues. CDR1 and CDR2 (germline): MDHEN, SYDVKM. Between the trimmed V and J ends, which lost 6 bases and 1 base, there was a span of 3 bases. The CDR3 DNA is TGTGCCAGCAGAATCCAAGAGACCCAGTACTTC. As protein: CASRIQETQYF.

This clone has just one count. Here the CDR3 reads CATMTDLSGNTIYF. CDR3 coding DNA: TGTGCCACCATGACAGACCTCTCTGGAAACACCATATATTTT. The rearrangement joins TRBV7-9 to TRBJ1-3; D perhaps matches TRBD1 (5 bases). The CDR3 spans 14 residues. Deletions cut 10 bases from V and 0 bases from J, with 13 bases between. Germline V gene sequence: CDR1 SEHNR, CDR2 FQNEAQ (reference sequence).

The rearrangement joins TRBV7-9 to TRBJ2-1; TRBD2 aligns across 7 bases. Trimming took 3 bases from V and 7 from J; bases not matched to a gene: 9. This CDR3 has 15 residues. CDR1 is SEHNR, CDR2 FQNEAQ, per germline (reference sequence). The CDR3 bases are TGTGCCAGCAGCTTGAGCGGGGTTTCGGGGAATGAGCAGTTCTTC. The encoded protein is CASSLSGVSGNEQFF.

This rearrangement joins TRBV30 to TRBJ2-5; D is possibly TRBD1 (6 bases). Gene TRBJ2-7 matches the end of the DNA better, so the J call may be wrong. CDR1 and CDR2 (germline): GTSNPN, SVGIG (reference sequence). The CDR3 loop spans 15 amino acids. Here the CDR3 reads CAWSRGMGRAYEQYF. CDR3 nucleotide sequence: TGTGCCTGGAGTAGGGGGATGGGTCGGGCCTACGAGCAGTACTTC.

This clone showed up just a few times. The sample holds other DNA sequences that translate to the same CDR3. The genes are TRBV4-3 and TRBJ1-1; maybe TRBD1 (5 bases). This CDR3 contains 14 residues. The germline V and J ends were trimmed by 0 bases and 2 bases, with 7 bases remaining between them. Germline CDR1 LGHNA, CDR2 YSLEER. The chain's CDR3 is CASSQETGNTEAFF. CDR3 coding DNA: TGCGCCAGCAGCCAAGAAACAGGCAACACTGAAGCTTTCTTT.

This chain links TRBV6-1 with TRBJ2-3; 10 bases map to TRBD2. The CDR3 has 15 residues. Per germline, CDR1 MNHNS and CDR2 SASEGT. Trimming removed 4 bases from V and 6 bases from J; junction bases left unmatched: 7. The CDR3 region is CASSVSSGRGDTQYF. The CDR3 region has the DNA TGTGCCAGCAGTGTAAGCAGCGGGAGGGGGGATACGCAGTATTTT.

The CDR3 protein is CASSPRQGAGELFF. DNA for the CDR3: TGTGCCAGCAGCCCCAGACAGGGGGCCGGGGAGCTGTTTTTT. The chain combines TRBV14 with TRBJ2-2, with 9 bases that match TRBD1. Per the germline V gene, CDR1 is SGHDN and CDR2 is FVKESK. CDR3 length equals 14 residues. The V and J ends lost 4 bases and 6 bases, in that order; junction bases with no gene match: 3.

The rearrangement joins TRBV4-1 to TRBJ2-1; 12 nucleotides match TRBD2. In germline, CDR1 is MGHRA, CDR2 YSYEKL. The CDR3 extends over 17 amino acids. V gave up 0 bases and J gave up 12 bases; unmatched junction bases: 12. The CDR3 sequence is CASSQDQLAGGQTRQFF. CDR3 DNA: TGCGCCAGCAGCCAAGATCAGCTAGCGGGAGGGCAGACGAGGCAGTTCTTC.

The gene calls are TRBV18 and TRBJ2-7; 11 bases fit TRBD2. With V trimmed by 1 base and J by 7 bases, 9 bases remained unmatched. This CDR3 has 16 amino acids. Germline CDR1 is KGHSH and CDR2 is LQKENI. This CDR3 reads CASSPRPLAGGTEQYF. The CDR3 coding sequence is TGTGCCAGCTCACCACGTCCCCTAGCGGGAGGTACTGAGCAGTACTTC.

The rearrangement links TRBV5-6 to TRBJ2-7, with 10 bases matching TRBD1. Germline V lookup: CDR1 SGHDT, CDR2 YYEEEE. This CDR3 region has 12 residues. Germline trimming cut 4 bases from V and 12 bases from J; bases unmatched to any gene: 7. The CDR3 DNA reads TGTGCCAGCAGCCTCCTGACAGGGGGCTTGTACTTC. Translation gives CASSLLTGGLYF.

The V call is TRBV29-1, the J call TRBJ2-7; D gene uncertain. V was shortened by 6 bases and J by 0 bases, with 12 bases between the two germline ends. The germline gives CDR1 SQVTM, CDR2 ANQGSEA. The CDR3 consists of 13 residues. CDR3 sequence: CSVARRRSYEQYF. CDR3 bases: TGCAGCGTCGCCCGACGACGCTCCTACGAGCAGTACTTC.